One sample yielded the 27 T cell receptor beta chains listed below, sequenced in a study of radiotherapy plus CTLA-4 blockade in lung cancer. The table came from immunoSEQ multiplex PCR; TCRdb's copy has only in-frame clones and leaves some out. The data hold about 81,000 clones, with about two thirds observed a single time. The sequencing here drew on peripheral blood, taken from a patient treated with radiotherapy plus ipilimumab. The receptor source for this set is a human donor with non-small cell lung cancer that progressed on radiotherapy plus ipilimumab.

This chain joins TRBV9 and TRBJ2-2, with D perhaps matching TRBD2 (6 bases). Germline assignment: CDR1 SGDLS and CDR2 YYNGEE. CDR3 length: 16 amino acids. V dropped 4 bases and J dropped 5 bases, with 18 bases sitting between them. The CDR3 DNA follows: TGTGCCAGCAGCTTCCCGACTAGTACCCCGACCGGGGAGCTGTTTTTT. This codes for CASSFPTSTPTGELFF.

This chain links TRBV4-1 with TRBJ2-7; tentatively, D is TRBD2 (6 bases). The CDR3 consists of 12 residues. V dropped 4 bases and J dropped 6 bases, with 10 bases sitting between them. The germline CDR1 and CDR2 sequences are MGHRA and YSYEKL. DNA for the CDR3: TGCGCCAGCAGCCTCGGCGGGGTCGAGCAGTACTTC. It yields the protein CASSLGGVEQYF.

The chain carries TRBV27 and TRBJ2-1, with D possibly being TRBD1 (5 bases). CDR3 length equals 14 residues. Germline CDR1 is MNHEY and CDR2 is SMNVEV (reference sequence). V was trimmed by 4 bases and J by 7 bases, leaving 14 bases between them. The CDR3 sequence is CASSYAGPSNEQFF. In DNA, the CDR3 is TGTGCCAGCAGTTACGCAGGGCCCTCGAATGAGCAGTTCTTC.

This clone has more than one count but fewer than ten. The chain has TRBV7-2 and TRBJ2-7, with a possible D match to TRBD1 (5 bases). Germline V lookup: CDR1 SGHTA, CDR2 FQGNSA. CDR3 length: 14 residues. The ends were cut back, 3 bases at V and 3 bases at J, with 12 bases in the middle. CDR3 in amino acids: CASSFRQGHYEQYF. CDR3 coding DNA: TGTGCCAGCAGCTTCAGGCAGGGCCACTACGAGCAGTACTTC.

The CDR3, as DNA: TGTGCCAGTAGTAGGGGGCGCGGACAGCCCCAGCATTTT. Translating it yields CASSRGRGQPQHF. V gene TRBV19 combines with J gene TRBJ1-5; D might be TRBD1 (6 bases). The CDR3 runs to 13 residues. Trimming removed 4 bases at V and 7 bases at J, with 11 bases between. Germline loops: CDR1 LNHDA, CDR2 SQIVND (reference sequence).

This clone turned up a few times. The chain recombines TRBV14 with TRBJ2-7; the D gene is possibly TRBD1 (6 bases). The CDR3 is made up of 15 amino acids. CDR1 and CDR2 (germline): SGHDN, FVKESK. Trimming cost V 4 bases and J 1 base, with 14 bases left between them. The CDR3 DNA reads TGTGCCAGCAGCCCAGTAGGAGGACAGTCCTACGAGCAGTACTTC. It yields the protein CASSPVGGQSYEQYF. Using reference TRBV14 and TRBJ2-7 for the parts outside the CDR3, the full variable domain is EAGVTQFPSHSVIEKGQTVTLRCDPISGHDNLYWYRRVMGKEIKFLLHFVKESKQDESGMPNNRFLAERTGGTYSTLKVQPAELEDSGVYFCASSPVGGQSYEQYFGPGTRLTVT.

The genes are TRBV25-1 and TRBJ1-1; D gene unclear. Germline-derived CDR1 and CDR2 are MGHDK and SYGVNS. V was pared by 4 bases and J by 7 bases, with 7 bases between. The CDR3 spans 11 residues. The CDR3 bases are TGTGCCAGCAGTGGGCAGTTTGAAGCTTTCTTT. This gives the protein CASSGQFEAFF.

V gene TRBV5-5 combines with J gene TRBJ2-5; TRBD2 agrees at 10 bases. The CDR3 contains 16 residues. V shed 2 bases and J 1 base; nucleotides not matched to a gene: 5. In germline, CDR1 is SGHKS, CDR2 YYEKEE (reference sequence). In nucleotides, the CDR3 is TGTGCCAGCAGCTTTATAGCGGGAGGCTTCCAAGAGACCCAGTACTTC. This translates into CASSFIAGGFQETQYF.

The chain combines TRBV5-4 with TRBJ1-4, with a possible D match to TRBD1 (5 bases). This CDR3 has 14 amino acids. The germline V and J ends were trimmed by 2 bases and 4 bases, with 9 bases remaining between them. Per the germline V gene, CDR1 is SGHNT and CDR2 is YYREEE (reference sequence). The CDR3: CASSFAGSNEKLFF. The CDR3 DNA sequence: TGTGCCAGCAGCTTTGCAGGGAGTAATGAAAAACTGTTTTTT.

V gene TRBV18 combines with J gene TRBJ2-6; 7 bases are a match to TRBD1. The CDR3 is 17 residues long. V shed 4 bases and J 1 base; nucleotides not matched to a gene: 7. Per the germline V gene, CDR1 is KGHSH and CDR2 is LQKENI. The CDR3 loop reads CASSLGTASSGANVLTF. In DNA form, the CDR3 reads TGTGCCAGCTCACTCGGGACAGCCTCTTCTGGGGCCAACGTCCTGACTTTC.

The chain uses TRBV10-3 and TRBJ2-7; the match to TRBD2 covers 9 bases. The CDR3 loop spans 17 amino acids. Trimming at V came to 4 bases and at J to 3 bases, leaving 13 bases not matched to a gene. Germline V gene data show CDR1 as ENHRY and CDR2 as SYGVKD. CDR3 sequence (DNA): TGTGCCATCAGTGGGGGTAGCGGGAGTGCGTCATTCTACGAGCAGTACTTC. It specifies CAISGGSGSASFYEQYF.

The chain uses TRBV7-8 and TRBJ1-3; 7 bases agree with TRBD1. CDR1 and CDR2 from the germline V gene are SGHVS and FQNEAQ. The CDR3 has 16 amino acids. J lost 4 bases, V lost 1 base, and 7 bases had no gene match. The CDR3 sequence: CASSLGQGRGGNTIYF. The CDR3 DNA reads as TGTGCCAGCAGCTTAGGACAGGGAAGAGGCGGAAACACCATATATTTT.

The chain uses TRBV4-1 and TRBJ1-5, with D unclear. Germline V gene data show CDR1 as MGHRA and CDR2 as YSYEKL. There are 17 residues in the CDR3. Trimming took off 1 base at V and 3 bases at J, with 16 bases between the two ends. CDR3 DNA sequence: TGCGCCAGCAGCCAAGCCCTGACTTCTGTTGACAATCAGCCCCAGCATTTT. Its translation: CASSQALTSVDNQPQHF.

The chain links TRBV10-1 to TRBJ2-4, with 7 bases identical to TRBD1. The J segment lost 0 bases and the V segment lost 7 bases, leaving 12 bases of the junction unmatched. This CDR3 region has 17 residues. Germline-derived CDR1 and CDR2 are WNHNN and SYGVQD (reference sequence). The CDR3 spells CASTSFGTELAKNIQYF. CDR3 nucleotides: TGCGCCAGCACCTCCTTCGGGACAGAACTAGCCAAAAACATTCAGTACTTC.

CDR3 sequence: CASSLDPTNEKLFF. CDR3 coding DNA: TGCGCCAGCAGCTTGGACCCAACTAATGAAAAACTGTTTTTT. This chain connects TRBV5-1 to TRBJ1-4; D is uncertain. Germline CDR1 and CDR2: SGHRS and YFSETQ. V lost 0 bases and J lost 0, with 3 bases in between. The CDR3 runs 14 residues.

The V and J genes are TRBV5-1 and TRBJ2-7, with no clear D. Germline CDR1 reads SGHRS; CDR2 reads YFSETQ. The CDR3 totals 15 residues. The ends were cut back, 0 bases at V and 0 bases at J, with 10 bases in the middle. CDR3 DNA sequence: TGCGCCAGCAGCTTGGGGCAGATTTCCTCCTACGAGCAGTACTTC. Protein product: CASSLGQISSYEQYF.

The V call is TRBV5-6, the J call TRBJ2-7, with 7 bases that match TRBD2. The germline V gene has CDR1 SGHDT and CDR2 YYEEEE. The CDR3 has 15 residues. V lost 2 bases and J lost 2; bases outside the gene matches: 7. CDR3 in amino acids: CASSFHLAETYEQYF. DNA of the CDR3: TGTGCCAGCAGCTTCCATCTAGCGGAAACCTACGAGCAGTACTTC. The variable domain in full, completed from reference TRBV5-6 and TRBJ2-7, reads DAGVTQSPTHLIKTRGQQVTLRCSPKSGHDTVSWYQQALGQGPQFIFQYYEEEERQRGNFPDRFSGHQFPNYSSELNVNALLLGDSALYLCASSFHLAETYEQYFGPGTRLTVT.

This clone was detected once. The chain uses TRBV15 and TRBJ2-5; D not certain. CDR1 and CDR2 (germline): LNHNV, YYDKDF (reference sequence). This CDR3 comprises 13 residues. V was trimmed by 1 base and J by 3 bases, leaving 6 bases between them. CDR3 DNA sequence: TGTGCCACCAGCAGAGGAGGAAAAGAGACCCAGTACTTC. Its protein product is CATSRGGKETQYF.

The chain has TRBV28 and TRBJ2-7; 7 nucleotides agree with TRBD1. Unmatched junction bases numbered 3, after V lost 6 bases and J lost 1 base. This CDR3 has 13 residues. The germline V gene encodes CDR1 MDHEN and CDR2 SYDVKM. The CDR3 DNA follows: TGTGCCAGCAGGTCGGGACAGTCCTACGAGCAGTACTTC. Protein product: CASRSGQSYEQYF.

CDR3 nucleotide sequence: TGTGCCAGCAATCCCTTAGGGGAAGAGAACACTGAAGCTTTCTTT. It translates to CASNPLGEENTEAFF. J is TRBJ1-1 and V is TRBV27, with a tentative D call TRBD1 (5 bases). This CDR3 is 15 amino acids long. Trimming pared 7 bases from V and 1 base from J, leaving 16 bases between. CDR1 is MNHEY and CDR2 is SMNVEV in the germline V gene (reference sequence).

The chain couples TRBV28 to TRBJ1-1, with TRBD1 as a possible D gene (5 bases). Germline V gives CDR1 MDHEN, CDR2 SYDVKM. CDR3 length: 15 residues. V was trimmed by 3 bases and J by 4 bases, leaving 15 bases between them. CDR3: CASSLGGGRGTEAFF. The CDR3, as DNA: TGTGCCAGCAGTTTGGGGGGAGGAAGGGGCACTGAAGCTTTCTTT.

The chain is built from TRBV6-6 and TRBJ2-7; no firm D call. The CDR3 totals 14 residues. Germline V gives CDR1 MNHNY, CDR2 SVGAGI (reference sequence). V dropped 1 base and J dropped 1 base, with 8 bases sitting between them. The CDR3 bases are TGTGCCAGCAGTTACTTTCCAGGTTCCTACGAGCAGTACTTC. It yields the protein CASSYFPGSYEQYF.

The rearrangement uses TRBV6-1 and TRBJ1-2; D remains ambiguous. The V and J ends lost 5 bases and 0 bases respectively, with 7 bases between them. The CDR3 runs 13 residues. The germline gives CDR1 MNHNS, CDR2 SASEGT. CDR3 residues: CASSWAANYGYTF. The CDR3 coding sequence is TGTGCCAGCAGTTGGGCGGCTAACTATGGCTACACCTTC.

In DNA form, the CDR3 reads TGTGCCAGCAGCCAATCCGGGACAGCTTATTCACCCCTCCACTTT. Its protein is CASSQSGTAYSPLHF. The J gene is TRBJ1-6, the V gene TRBV5-6; 7 bases map to TRBD1. This CDR3 comprises 15 residues. V lost 4 bases, J lost 8 bases, and 9 bases stayed unmatched. Germline V gives CDR1 SGHDT, CDR2 YYEEEE.

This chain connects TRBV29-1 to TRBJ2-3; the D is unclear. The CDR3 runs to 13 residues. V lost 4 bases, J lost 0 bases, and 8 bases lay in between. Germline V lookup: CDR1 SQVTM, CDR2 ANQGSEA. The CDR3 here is CSVGYTSTDTQYF. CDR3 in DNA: TGCAGCGTTGGCTACACTAGCACAGATACGCAGTATTTT.

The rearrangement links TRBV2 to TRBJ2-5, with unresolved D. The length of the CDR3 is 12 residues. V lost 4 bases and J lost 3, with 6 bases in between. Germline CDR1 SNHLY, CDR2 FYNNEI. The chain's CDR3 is CASSAFEETQYF. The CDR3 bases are TGTGCCAGCAGTGCCTTTGAAGAGACCCAGTACTTC. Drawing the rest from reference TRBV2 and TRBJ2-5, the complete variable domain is EPEVTQTPSHQVTQMGQEVILRCVPISNHLYFYWYRQILGQKVEFLVSFYNNEISEKSEIFDDQFSVERPDGSNFTLKIRSTKLEDSAMYFCASSAFEETQYFGPGTRLLVL.

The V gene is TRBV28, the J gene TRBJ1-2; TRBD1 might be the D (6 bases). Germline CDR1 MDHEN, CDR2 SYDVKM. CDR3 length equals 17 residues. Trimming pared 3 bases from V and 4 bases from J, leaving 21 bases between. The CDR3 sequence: CASSLEVRTEGLYGYTF. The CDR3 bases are TGTGCCAGCAGTTTGGAAGTTCGGACAGAAGGGCTCTATGGCTACACCTTC.